This T cell receptor (beta chain) was documented in a study of cytomegalovirus exposure and HLA in healthy donors. Study findings and constraints: An analysis that came later showed most CMV-associated TCR beta chains appearing HLA-restricted. Follow-up analysis later connected one missense variant in DCLRE1C with trimming of TCR beta V- and J-genes.

Regarding this clone: Its antigen is unknown.

The J segment lost 6 bases and the V segment lost 6 bases, leaving 15 bases of the junction unmatched. Germline CDR1 and CDR2: MDHEN and SYDVKM. The CDR3 has 17 amino acids. The PCR employed 60 Vbeta primers together with 13 Jbeta primers. TCRdb's table, derived via immunoSEQ multiplex PCR, lists solely in-frame clones and lacks some. The sample shows about 140,000 clones, 65% to 80% of them seen only once. Sequenced: PBMCs. The receptor comes from a male donor in good health and CMV-seronegative. The gene calls are TRBV28 and TRBJ1-1, with 11 positions matching TRBD1. The CDR3 DNA reads as TGTGCCAGCAGCTTCCACCGGGACAGGGGGGAATGGGCTGAAGCTTTCTTT. Translating gives CASSFHRDRGEWAEAFF.